The source of this T cell receptor beta chain is a study of T cells after posttransplantation cyclophosphamide. Study results and limitations: Later post-transplant blood repertoires were often dominated by donor CD8+ memory clones.

Peripheral blood was collected from the related graft donor on the marrow donation day. The assay was immunoSEQ multiplex PCR, and TCRdb's table has in-frame clones only and misses some. The data show 37,000 or so clones, none appearing only once, with roughly 6.4% held by the ten largest. Trimming took off 2 bases at V and 5 bases at J, with 14 bases between the two ends. The CDR3 runs to 15 residues. Germline-derived CDR1 and CDR2 are SGHRS and YFSETQ. This clone was recorded many times. Antigen: not known. The rearrangement joins TRBV5-1 to TRBJ2-1; D perhaps matches TRBD2 (6 bases). Sequencing input: PBMCs. The receptor was derived from a man aged 25 to 45 in good health and a related stem cell transplant donor. The CDR3 here is CASSFRLVGDNEQFF. The DNA for the CDR3 is TGCGCCAGCAGCTTCCGACTAGTCGGGGACAATGAGCAGTTCTTC.